The present TCR beta chain was sequenced within a study of shared clonotypes between healthy human individuals. Trimming cost V 6 bases and J 0 bases, with 14 bases left between them. The CDR3 totals 15 residues. Germline V gene lookup returns CDR1 KGHSH and CDR2 LQKENI. This clone appeared a few times. The antigen remains undetermined. Repertoires were generated with immunoSEQ multiplex PCR, while TCRdb's copy carries only in-frame clones and drops some. The table lists 550,000 to 700,000 clones, around 73% of them singletons. General study findings and limits: Clonotype sharing across a few donors was observed for around 4.5% of naive CD4 clonotypes. All-four-donor shared clonotypes had higher generation probabilities than non-shared clonotypes did.

The rearrangement links TRBV18 to TRBJ1-2, with D perhaps matching TRBD1 (6 bases). The receptor was derived from a woman aged 25 to 39 in good health. Sequenced input: memory CD4+ T cells sorted from blood. The subset here: CD45RA-negative fraction. For the CDR3, the DNA is TGTGCCAGCTCGCTACCGGGACAAACTAACTATGGCTACACCTTC. It codes for CASSLPGQTNYGYTF.